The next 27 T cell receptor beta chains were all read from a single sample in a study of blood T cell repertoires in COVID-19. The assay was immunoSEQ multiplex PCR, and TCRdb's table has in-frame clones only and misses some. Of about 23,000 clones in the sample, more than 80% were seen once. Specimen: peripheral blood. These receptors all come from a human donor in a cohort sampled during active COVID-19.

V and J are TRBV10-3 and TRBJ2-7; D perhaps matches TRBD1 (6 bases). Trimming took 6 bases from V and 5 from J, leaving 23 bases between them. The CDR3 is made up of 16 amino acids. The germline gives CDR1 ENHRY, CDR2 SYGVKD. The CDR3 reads CAISLPPTGRIHEQYF. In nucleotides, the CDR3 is TGTGCCATCAGCTTACCCCCCACAGGGCGGATCCACGAGCAGTACTTC.

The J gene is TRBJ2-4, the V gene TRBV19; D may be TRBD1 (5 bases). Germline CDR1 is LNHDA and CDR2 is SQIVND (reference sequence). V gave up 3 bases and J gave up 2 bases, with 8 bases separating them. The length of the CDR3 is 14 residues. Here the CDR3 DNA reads TGTGCCAGTAGTATCGCAGGGACCAAAAACATTCAGTACTTC. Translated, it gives CASSIAGTKNIQYF.

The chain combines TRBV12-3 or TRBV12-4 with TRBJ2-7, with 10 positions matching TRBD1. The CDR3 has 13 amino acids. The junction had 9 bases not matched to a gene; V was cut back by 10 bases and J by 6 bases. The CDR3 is CATTEGQGFEQYF. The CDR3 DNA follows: TGTGCCACCACAGAGGGACAGGGGTTCGAGCAGTACTTC.

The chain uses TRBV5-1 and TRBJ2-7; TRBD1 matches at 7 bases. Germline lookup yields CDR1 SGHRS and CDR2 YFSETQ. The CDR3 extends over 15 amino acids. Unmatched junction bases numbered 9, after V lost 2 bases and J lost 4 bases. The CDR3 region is CASSLQGPSIYEQYF. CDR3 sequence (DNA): TGCGCCAGCAGCTTACAGGGGCCCTCCATATACGAGCAGTACTTC.

The chain's CDR3 is CATAPGHSGGNEQFF. CDR3 DNA sequence: TGCGCCACCGCGCCGGGGCATAGCGGGGGGAATGAGCAGTTCTTC. The rearrangement joins TRBV5-1 to TRBJ2-1, with TRBD2 identical over 10 bases. Germline CDR1 and CDR2: SGHRS and YFSETQ. Trimming removed 9 bases from V and 7 bases from J; junction bases left unmatched: 13. The CDR3 is made up of 15 amino acids.

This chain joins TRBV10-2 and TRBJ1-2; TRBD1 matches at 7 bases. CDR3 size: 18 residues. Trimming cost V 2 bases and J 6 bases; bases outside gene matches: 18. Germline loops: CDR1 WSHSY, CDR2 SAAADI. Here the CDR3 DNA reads TGCGCCAGCAGTGAGGGGCCGTTGGGACAGTTCGAGGGTGATGGCTACACCTTC. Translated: CASSEGPLGQFEGDGYTF.

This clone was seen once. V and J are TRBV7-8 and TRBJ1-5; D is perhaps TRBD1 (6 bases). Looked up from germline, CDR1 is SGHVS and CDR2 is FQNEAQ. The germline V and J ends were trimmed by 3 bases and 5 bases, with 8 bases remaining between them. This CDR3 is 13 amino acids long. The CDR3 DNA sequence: TGTGCCAGCAGCTTTCCAGGGGATCAGCCCCAGCATTTT. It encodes CASSFPGDQPQHF.

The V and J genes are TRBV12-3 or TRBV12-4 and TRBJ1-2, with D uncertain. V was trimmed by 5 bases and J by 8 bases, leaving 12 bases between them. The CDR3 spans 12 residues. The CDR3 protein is CASSLRMLGYTF. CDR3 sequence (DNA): TGTGCCAGCAGTCTGAGGATGCTGGGCTACACCTTC.

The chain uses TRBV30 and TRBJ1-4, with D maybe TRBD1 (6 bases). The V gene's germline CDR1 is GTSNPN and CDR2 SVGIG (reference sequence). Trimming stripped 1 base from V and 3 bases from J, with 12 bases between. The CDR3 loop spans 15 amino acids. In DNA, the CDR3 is TGTGCCTGGAGTGATCCCAGGGGAGCTAATGAAAAACTGTTTTTT. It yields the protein CAWSDPRGANEKLFF.

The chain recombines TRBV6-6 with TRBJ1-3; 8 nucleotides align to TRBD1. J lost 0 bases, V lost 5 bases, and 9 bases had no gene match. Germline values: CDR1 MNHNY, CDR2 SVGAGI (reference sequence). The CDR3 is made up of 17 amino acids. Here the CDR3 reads CASSQRTGLISGNTIYF. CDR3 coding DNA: TGTGCCAGCAGTCAACGGACAGGGCTGATCTCTGGAAACACCATATATTTT.

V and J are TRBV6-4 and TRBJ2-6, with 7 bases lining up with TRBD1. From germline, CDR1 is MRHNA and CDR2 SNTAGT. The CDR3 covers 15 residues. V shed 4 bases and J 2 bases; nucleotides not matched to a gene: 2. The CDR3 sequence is CASSVQGAGANVLTF. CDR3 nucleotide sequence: TGTGCCAGCAGTGTTCAGGGGGCTGGGGCCAACGTCCTGACTTTC.

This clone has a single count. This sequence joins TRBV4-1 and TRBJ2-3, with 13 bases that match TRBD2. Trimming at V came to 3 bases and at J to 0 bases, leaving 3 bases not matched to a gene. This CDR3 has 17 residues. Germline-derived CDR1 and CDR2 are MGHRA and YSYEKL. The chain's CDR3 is CASSHGLAGASTDTQYF. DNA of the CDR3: TGCGCCAGCAGCCATGGACTAGCGGGGGCCAGCACAGATACGCAGTATTTT.

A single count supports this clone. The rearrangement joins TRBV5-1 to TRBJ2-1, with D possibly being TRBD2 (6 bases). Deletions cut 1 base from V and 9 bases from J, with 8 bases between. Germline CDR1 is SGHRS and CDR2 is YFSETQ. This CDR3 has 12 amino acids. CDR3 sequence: CASSLRDFEQFF. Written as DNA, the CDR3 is TGCGCCAGCAGCTTGAGGGACTTTGAGCAGTTCTTC.

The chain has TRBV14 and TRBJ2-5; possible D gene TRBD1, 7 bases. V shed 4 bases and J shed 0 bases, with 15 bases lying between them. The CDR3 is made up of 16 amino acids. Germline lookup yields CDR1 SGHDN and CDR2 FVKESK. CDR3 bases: TGTGCCAGCAGCCTACCAGGGGGGACCAACCAAGAGACCCAGTACTTC. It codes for CASSLPGGTNQETQYF. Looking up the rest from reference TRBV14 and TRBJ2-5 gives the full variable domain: EAGVTQFPSHSVIEKGQTVTLRCDPISGHDNLYWYRRVMGKEIKFLLHFVKESKQDESGMPNNRFLAERTGGTYSTLKVQPAELEDSGVYFCASSLPGGTNQETQYFGPGTRLLVL.

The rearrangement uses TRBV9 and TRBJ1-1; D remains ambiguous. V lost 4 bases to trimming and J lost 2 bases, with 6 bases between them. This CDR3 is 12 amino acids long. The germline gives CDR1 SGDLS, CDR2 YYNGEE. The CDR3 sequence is CASSTHNTEAFF. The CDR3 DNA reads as TGTGCCAGCAGCACTCACAACACTGAAGCTTTCTTT. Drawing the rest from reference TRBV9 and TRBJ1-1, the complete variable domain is DSGVTQTPKHLITATGQRVTLRCSPRSGDLSVYWYQQSLDQGLQFLIQYYNGEERAKGNILERFSAQQFPDLHSELNLSSLELGDSALYFCASSTHNTEAFFGQGTRLTVV.

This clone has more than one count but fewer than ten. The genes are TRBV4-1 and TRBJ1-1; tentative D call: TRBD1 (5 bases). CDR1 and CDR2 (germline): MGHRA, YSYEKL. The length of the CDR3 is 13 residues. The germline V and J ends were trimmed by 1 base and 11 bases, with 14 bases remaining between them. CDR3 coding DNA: TGCGCCAGCAGCCAAGCCGACGGGGGGAGGGCTTTCTTT. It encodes CASSQADGGRAFF.

The CDR3 here is CASSLVLYEQYF. The CDR3 bases are TGTGCCAGCAGCTTGGTACTCTACGAGCAGTACTTC. This chain uses TRBV11-3 with TRBJ2-7, with D hard to call. This CDR3 comprises 12 residues. In germline, CDR1 is SGHNT, CDR2 YENEEA. The V and J ends lost 3 bases and 3 bases respectively, with 6 bases between them.

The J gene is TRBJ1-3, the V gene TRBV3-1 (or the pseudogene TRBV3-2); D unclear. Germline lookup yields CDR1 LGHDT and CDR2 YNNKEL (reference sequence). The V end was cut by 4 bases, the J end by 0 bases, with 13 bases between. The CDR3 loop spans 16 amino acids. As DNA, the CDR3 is TGTGCCAGCAGCCCCACCGGGGATCCCTCTGGAAACACCATATATTTT. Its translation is CASSPTGDPSGNTIYF.

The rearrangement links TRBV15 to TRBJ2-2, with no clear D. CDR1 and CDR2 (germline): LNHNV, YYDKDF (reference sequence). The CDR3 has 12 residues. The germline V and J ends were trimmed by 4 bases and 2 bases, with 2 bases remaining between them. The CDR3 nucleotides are TGTGCCACCAGCACAAACACCGGGGAGCTGTTTTTT. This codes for CATSTNTGELFF.

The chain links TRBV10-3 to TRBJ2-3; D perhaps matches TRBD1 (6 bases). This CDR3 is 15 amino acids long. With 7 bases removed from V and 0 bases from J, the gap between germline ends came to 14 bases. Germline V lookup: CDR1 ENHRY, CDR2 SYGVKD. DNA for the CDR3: TGTGCCATCAATTCGGACAGAGGAAGCACAGATACGCAGTATTTT. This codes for CAINSDRGSTDTQYF.

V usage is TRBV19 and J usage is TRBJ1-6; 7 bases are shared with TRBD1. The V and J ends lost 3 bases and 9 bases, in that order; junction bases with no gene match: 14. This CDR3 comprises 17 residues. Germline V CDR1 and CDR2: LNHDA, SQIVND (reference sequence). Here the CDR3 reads CASSIKGGQELFSPLHF. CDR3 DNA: TGTGCCAGTAGTATTAAAGGGGGCCAGGAGCTTTTTTCACCCCTCCACTTT.

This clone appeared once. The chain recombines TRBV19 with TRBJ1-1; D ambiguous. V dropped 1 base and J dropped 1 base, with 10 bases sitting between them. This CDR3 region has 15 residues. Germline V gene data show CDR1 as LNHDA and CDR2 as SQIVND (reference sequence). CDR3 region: CASSIGAGGNTEAFF. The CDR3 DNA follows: TGTGCCAGTAGTATAGGTGCAGGAGGGAACACTGAAGCTTTCTTT.

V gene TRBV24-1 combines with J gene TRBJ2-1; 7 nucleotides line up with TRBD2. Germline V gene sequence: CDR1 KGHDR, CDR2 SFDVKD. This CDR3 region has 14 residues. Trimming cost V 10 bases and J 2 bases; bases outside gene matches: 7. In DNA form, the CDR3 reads TGTGCCACTTACGGGGGGTCTCCCTACAATGAGCAGTTCTTC. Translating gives CATYGGSPYNEQFF.

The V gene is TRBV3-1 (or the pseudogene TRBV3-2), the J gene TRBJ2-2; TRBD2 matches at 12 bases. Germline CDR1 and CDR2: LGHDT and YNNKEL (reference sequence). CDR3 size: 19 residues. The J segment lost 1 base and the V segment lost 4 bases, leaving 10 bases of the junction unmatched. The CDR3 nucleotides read TGTGCCAGCAGCCCCATGAAAACTAGCGGGGGGCGGAACACCGGGGAGCTGTTTTTT. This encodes CASSPMKTSGGRNTGELFF.

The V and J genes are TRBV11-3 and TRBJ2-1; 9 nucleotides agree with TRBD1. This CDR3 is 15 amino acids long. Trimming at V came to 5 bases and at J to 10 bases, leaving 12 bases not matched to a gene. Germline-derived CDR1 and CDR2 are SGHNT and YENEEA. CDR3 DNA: TGTGCCAGCAGCATCCGGGACAGGGAATGGGACGAGCAGTTCTTC. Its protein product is CASSIRDREWDEQFF.

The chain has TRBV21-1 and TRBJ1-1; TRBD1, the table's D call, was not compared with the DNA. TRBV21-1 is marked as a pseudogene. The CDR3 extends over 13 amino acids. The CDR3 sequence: CASSADRITEAFF. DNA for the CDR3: TGTGCCAGCAGCGCCGACAGAATCACTGAAGCTTTCTTT.

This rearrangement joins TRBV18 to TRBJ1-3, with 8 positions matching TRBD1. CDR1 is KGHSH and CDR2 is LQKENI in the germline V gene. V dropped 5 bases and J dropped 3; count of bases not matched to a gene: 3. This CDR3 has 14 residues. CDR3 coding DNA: TGTGCCAGCTCAACAGGGGGTGGTGGAAACACCATATATTTT. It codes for CASSTGGGGNTIYF.